A single sample is the source of the 24 T cell receptor beta chains below, sequenced in a study of T cell changes during pregnancy in multiple sclerosis. Assay: immunoSEQ multiplex PCR; the TCRdb copy retains only in-frame clones and omits some. The sample has more than 40,000 clones, approximately 94% seen once; the top ten hold about 0.5%. The sequencing here drew on CD4+ T cells from peripheral blood mononuclear cells, taken in the second trimester of pregnancy. The receptors derive from a female donor with multiple sclerosis, enrolled in a pregnancy study.

The V gene is TRBV7-8, the J gene TRBJ2-5; tentatively, D is TRBD2 (6 bases). Germline CDR1 reads SGHVS; CDR2 reads FQNEAQ. V was shortened by 5 bases and J by 0 bases, with 7 bases between the two germline ends. CDR3 length: 13 residues. CDR3 sequence (DNA): TGTGCCAGCAGCGGGGGGAACCAAGAGACCCAGTACTTC. It encodes CASSGGNQETQYF.

This clone was detected only once. The chain combines TRBV28 with TRBJ1-6, with TRBD1 matching over 9 bases. This CDR3 contains 13 residues. J gave up 10 bases and V 11 bases, and 9 bases lay outside the gene matches. The germline V gene has CDR1 MDHEN and CDR2 SYDVKM. The CDR3 coding sequence is TGTGCCGCACAGGGGGCAGGGAACTCACCCCTCCACTTT. It translates to CAAQGAGNSPLHF. Drawing the rest from reference TRBV28 and TRBJ1-6, the complete variable domain is DVKVTQSSRYLVKRTGEKVFLECVQDMDHENMFWYRQDPGLGLRLIYFSYDVKMKEKGDIPEGYSVSREKKERFSLILESASTNQTSMYLCAAQGAGNSPLHFGNGTRLTVT.

The chain joins TRBV12-2 to TRBJ1-5; the table's D call, TRBD1, was not checked against the DNA. TRBV12-2 is noted as a pseudogene. This CDR3 contains 14 residues. CDR3 in DNA: TGTGCAAGTCGCCCGGGGACACCCAATCAGCCCCAGCATTTT. Its translation: CASRPGTPNQPQHF.

This clone was seen a single time. The rearrangement joins TRBV7-3 to TRBJ2-5; 7 bases line up with TRBD1. Germline loops: CDR1 SGHTA, CDR2 FQGTGA. There are 14 residues in the CDR3. V gave up 5 bases and J gave up 1 base; unmatched junction bases: 4. The CDR3 is CASSRDRFQETQYF. The DNA of the CDR3 is TGTGCCAGCAGCCGGGACAGATTCCAAGAGACCCAGTACTTC.

This chain uses TRBV30 with TRBJ1-5; perhaps TRBD1 as D (5 bases). This CDR3 contains 15 residues. Germline CDR1 reads GTSNPN; CDR2 reads SVGIG (reference sequence). Between the trimmed V and J ends, which lost 2 bases and 5 bases, there was a span of 16 bases. The CDR3 region has the DNA TGTGCCTGGAGTCGGCTGCGGGGGTGGGATCAGCCCCAGCATTTT. Its protein is CAWSRLRGWDQPQHF.

J is TRBJ1-3 and V is TRBV11-2, with D unresolved. Trimming cost V 3 bases and J 0 bases, with 12 bases left between them. The CDR3 length is 16 residues. Germline CDR1 is SGHAT and CDR2 is FQNNGV. CDR3 amino acids: CASSFRLTNSGNTIYF. In nucleotides, the CDR3 is TGTGCCAGCAGCTTTAGACTGACGAACTCTGGAAACACCATATATTTT.

The chain employs TRBV19 and TRBJ2-1, with 7 bases matching TRBD1. V gave up 4 bases and J gave up 9 bases; unmatched junction bases: 3. Germline CDR1 is LNHDA and CDR2 is SQIVND (reference sequence). CDR3 length equals 12 residues. The CDR3 sequence is CASSTGTAEQFF. The CDR3 coding sequence is TGTGCCAGTAGTACTGGGACAGCTGAGCAGTTCTTC.

This clone occurred once. The chain employs TRBV19 and TRBJ1-5; a weak D match, TRBD1 (6 bases). The CDR3 spans 17 residues. In germline, CDR1 is LNHDA, CDR2 SQIVND (reference sequence). V was clipped by 11 bases and J by 0 bases, with 23 bases between them. The CDR3 DNA is TGTGCCCTATTCGGGGACATGGGCGTCCATAGCAATCAGCCCCAGCATTTT. Amino acid sequence: CALFGDMGVHSNQPQHF.

In nucleotides, the CDR3 is TGTGCCAGCAGTGAAGAGTCCGGGACAGGGTTTTCCTACGAGCAGTACTTC. Translated, it gives CASSEESGTGFSYEQYF. The chain joins TRBV6-1 to TRBJ2-7; 9 nucleotides align to TRBD1. Germline CDR1 MNHNS, CDR2 SASEGT. The CDR3 consists of 17 residues. Trimming removed 1 base from V and 1 base from J; junction bases left unmatched: 8.

As concerns this clone: The germline gene is not matched at one end of the junction; a read error may be the cause. The chain recombines TRBV7-9 with TRBJ2-6; possibly TRBD1 for D (5 bases). Germline V gene sequence: CDR1 SEHNR, CDR2 FQNEAQ (reference sequence). The CDR3 is 13 residues long. The CDR3 DNA follows: TGTGCCAGCAGCTTAGGTGGGGCCAACGTCCTGAATTTC. This codes for CASSLGGANVLNF. The full variable domain, in which reference TRBV7-9 and TRBJ2-6 provide the parts outside the CDR3, is DTGVSQNPRHKITKRGQNVTFRCDPISEHNRLYWYRQTLGQGPEFLTYFQNEAQLEKSRLLSDRFSAERPKGSFSTLEIQRTEQGDSAMYLCASSLGGANVLNFGAGSRLTVL.

The chain combines TRBV2 with TRBJ1-4, with D unresolved. The CDR3 spans 17 residues. V shed 6 bases and J shed 0 bases, with 17 bases lying between them. In germline, CDR1 is SNHLY, CDR2 FYNNEI. The CDR3 nucleotides are TGTGCCAGCAGCTCAAGGGAGGGAATTGCAACTAATGAAAAACTGTTTTTT. Translation gives CASSSREGIATNEKLFF.

The chain couples TRBV18 to TRBJ1-1, with a possible D match to TRBD1 (5 bases). CDR3 length: 19 residues. With 3 bases removed from V and 2 bases from J, the gap between germline ends came to 25 bases. Germline CDR1 reads KGHSH; CDR2 reads LQKENI. The CDR3 region is CASSPREWGVGRRNTEAFF. The CDR3 DNA is TGTGCCAGCTCACCTCGTGAATGGGGCGTCGGGAGAAGAAACACTGAAGCTTTCTTT. The entire variable domain, with the rest obtained from reference TRBV18 and TRBJ1-1, is as follows: NAGVMQNPRHLVRRRGQEARLRCSPMKGHSHVYWYRQLPEEGLKFMVYLQKENIIDESGMPKERFSAEFPKEGPSILRIQQVVRGDSAAYFCASSPREWGVGRRNTEAFFGQGTRLTVV.

The chain has TRBV7-6 and TRBJ2-4, with D possibly being TRBD1 (7 bases). Between the trimmed V and J ends, which lost 2 bases and 1 base, there was a span of 18 bases. CDR1 is SGHVS, CDR2 FNYEAQ, per germline. The CDR3 loop spans 18 amino acids. The CDR3 bases are TGTGCCAGCAGCTTACTTCATCGGGCAGGGGGGGCCAAAAACATTCAGTACTTC. Its protein product is CASSLLHRAGGAKNIQYF.

The J gene is TRBJ2-1, the V gene TRBV2, with 10 positions matching TRBD2. Per the germline V gene, CDR1 is SNHLY and CDR2 is FYNNEI. J lost 4 bases, V lost 6 bases, and 15 bases had no gene match. The CDR3 is 18 amino acids. CDR3 nucleotide sequence: TGTGCCAGCAGCTACCGGGGGAGCGGGGGGGTTCAATACAATGAGCAGTTCTTC. It is translated as CASSYRGSGGVQYNEQFF.

The V call is TRBV4-1, the J call TRBJ1-1; D is unclear. V shed 1 base and J shed 8 bases, with 14 bases lying between them. Per the germline V gene, CDR1 is MGHRA and CDR2 is YSYEKL. The CDR3 runs 14 residues. Here the CDR3 DNA reads TGCGCCAGCAGCCAAGTTTCGGGAATATGGGAAGCTTTCTTT. Its translation: CASSQVSGIWEAFF.

The rearrangement uses TRBV19 and TRBJ2-5; TRBD2 is a possible D gene (7 bases). Trimming stripped 10 bases from V and 4 bases from J, with 16 bases between. The CDR3 spans 13 residues. Germline lookup yields CDR1 LNHDA and CDR2 SQIVND (reference sequence). CDR3 nucleotides: TGTGCCACCTCCGGGGGGCTAGCAGAGACCCAGTACTTC. It specifies CATSGGLAETQYF.

Concerning this clone itself: A junction boundary mismatches the germline segment, possibly from a read error. The J gene is TRBJ1-5, the V gene TRBV5-1; 9 nucleotides align to TRBD1. The CDR3 length is 15 residues. Per germline, CDR1 SGHRS and CDR2 YFSETQ. The CDR3 DNA is TGCGCCAGCAGGTTGGACAGGGGATCTGGTCAGCCCCAGCATTTT. Its translation is CASRLDRGSGQPQHF.

This clone has only one observation. This CDR3 is CASGSLQSNTGELFF. For the CDR3, the DNA is TGTGCTAGTGGTTCCCTGCAGTCGAACACCGGGGAGCTGTTTTTT. The rearrangement links TRBV12-5 to TRBJ2-2, with no clear D. CDR3 length equals 15 residues. Germline CDR1 and CDR2: LGHNT and FRNRAP. The germline V and J ends were trimmed by 4 bases and 0 bases, with 9 bases remaining between them.

This sequence joins TRBV18 and TRBJ2-5; a weak D match, TRBD1 (6 bases). Per the germline V gene, CDR1 is KGHSH and CDR2 is LQKENI. The CDR3 runs 14 residues. Trimming took 3 bases from V and 2 from J, leaving 10 bases between them. The CDR3 DNA is TGTGCCAGCTCACCCCGGACAGCACAAGAGACCCAGTACTTC. Encoded protein: CASSPRTAQETQYF.

V and J are TRBV20-1 and TRBJ1-1; D call uncertain. The V end was cut by 6 bases, the J end by 6 bases, with 2 bases between. Germline values: CDR1 DFQATT, CDR2 SNEGSKA (reference sequence). The CDR3 runs 8 residues. DNA of the CDR3: TGCAGTGCCTCTGAAGCTTTCTTT. Protein sequence: CSASEAFF.

This chain connects TRBV19 to TRBJ1-1, with D tentatively TRBD1 (5 bases). The CDR3 length is 13 residues. Per germline, CDR1 LNHDA and CDR2 SQIVND (reference sequence). The V end was cut by 6 bases, the J end by 5 bases, with 13 bases between. The CDR3 loop is CASSSKGNTEAFF. In DNA form, the CDR3 reads TGTGCCAGTAGCTCCAAGGGGAATACTGAAGCTTTCTTT. Based on the CDR3 plus reference TRBV19 and TRBJ1-1, the full variable domain is DGGITQSPKYLFRKEGQNVTLSCEQNLNHDAMYWYRQDPGQGLRLIYYSQIVNDFQKGDIAEGYSVSREKKESFPLTVTSAQKNPTAFYLCASSSKGNTEAFFGQGTRLTVV.

The rearrangement links TRBV28 to TRBJ1-1; D call uncertain. The CDR3 is 12 amino acids. Germline lookup yields CDR1 MDHEN and CDR2 SYDVKM. Trimming pared 7 bases from V and 11 bases from J, leaving 17 bases between. The CDR3 protein is CASTRSSSWAFF. Written as DNA, the CDR3 is TGTGCCAGCACTAGATCGAGTTCATGGGCTTTCTTT.

This clone was counted once. V gene TRBV5-6 combines with J gene TRBJ2-7; a possible D gene is TRBD2 (6 bases). Trimming cost V 0 bases and J 5 bases, with 24 bases left between them. From germline, CDR1 is SGHDT and CDR2 YYEEEE. This CDR3 comprises 18 residues. CDR3 amino acids: CASSLGEVRRRVYDEQYF. The CDR3 DNA sequence: TGTGCCAGCAGCTTGGGGGAAGTGAGGCGGAGGGTATACGACGAGCAGTACTTC.

This chain connects TRBV25-1 to TRBJ1-1, with 8 bases matching TRBD1. The ends lost 7 bases at V and 3 bases at J; junction bases unmatched: 1. The CDR3 covers 12 residues. Germline CDR1 MGHDK, CDR2 SYGVNS. The CDR3 loop reads CASKQGDTEAFF. CDR3 nucleotide sequence: TGTGCCAGCAAACAGGGGGACACTGAAGCTTTCTTT. Full variable domain (outside the CDR3, taken from reference TRBV25-1 and TRBJ1-1): EADIYQTPRYLVIGTGKKITLECSQTMGHDKMYWYQQDPGMELHLIHYSYGVNSTEKGDLSSESTVSRIRTEHFPLTLESARPSHTSQYLCASKQGDTEAFFGQGTRLTVV.